One and the same sample provided the 29 T cell receptor beta chains below, sequenced in a study of T cell clones after liver transplantation. Profiled with immunoSEQ multiplex PCR; TCRdb holds only in-frame clones, not every one. Of under 85,000 clones listed, approximately 80% are singletons. The sequenced sample was CD4+ T cells from blood, obtained 12 months after liver transplant. The receptors stem from a human patient who received a liver transplant. Some T cells here may be from the graft donor.

The chain has TRBV6-4 and TRBJ2-3, with D possibly TRBD1 on 5 matching bases. Trimming pared 7 bases from V and 0 bases from J, leaving 11 bases between. The CDR3 contains 14 residues. Per the germline V gene, CDR1 is MRHNA and CDR2 is SNTAGT. As DNA, the CDR3 is TGTGCCAGCAAGGACACAGTTAGCACAGATACGCAGTATTTT. It translates to CASKDTVSTDTQYF.

The chain couples TRBV6-1 to TRBJ2-7, with 9 nucleotides matching TRBD1. Trimming removed 0 bases from V and 2 bases from J; junction bases left unmatched: 8. The CDR3 runs to 17 residues. Per the germline V gene, CDR1 is MNHNS and CDR2 is SASEGT. In DNA, the CDR3 is TGTGCCAGCAGTGAAGCTTTTATCCGGGACAGGGCCTACGAGCAGTACTTC. It encodes CASSEAFIRDRAYEQYF.

This chain links TRBV5-1 with TRBJ1-1; 10 positions agree with TRBD1. J lost 4 bases, V lost 4 bases, and 10 bases had no gene match. The CDR3 is 16 residues long. CDR1 is SGHRS, CDR2 YFSETQ, per germline. The CDR3 protein is CASSLLTGQGVTEAFF. The CDR3 DNA sequence: TGCGCCAGCAGCCTATTAACTGGACAGGGGGTCACTGAAGCTTTCTTT.

As concerns this clone: Different DNA sequences within this sample yield the same CDR3. This chain uses TRBV28 with TRBJ1-5; D not resolved. The CDR3 extends over 11 amino acids. Trimming shortened V by 3 bases and J by 7 bases, and 4 bases separated the two germline ends. The germline V gene has CDR1 MDHEN and CDR2 SYDVKM. CDR3 nucleotide sequence: TGTGCCAGCAGTTTGCACCAGCCCCAGCATTTT. Residues: CASSLHQPQHF.

The chain uses TRBV5-4 and TRBJ2-1, with TRBD1 identical over 11 bases. The CDR3 is 16 amino acids. CDR1 is SGHNT, CDR2 YYREEE, per germline (reference sequence). Unmatched junction bases numbered 8, after V lost 0 bases and J lost 9 bases. The CDR3 loop reads CASSLDGQGAGGEQFF. The CDR3 DNA sequence: TGTGCCAGCAGCTTGGATGGACAGGGGGCAGGGGGTGAGCAGTTCTTC.

The chain is built from TRBV10-3 and TRBJ1-4; D is unresolved. V was clipped by 5 bases and J by 5 bases, with 12 bases between them. The CDR3 runs to 14 residues. The V gene's germline CDR1 is ENHRY and CDR2 SYGVKD. Here the CDR3 reads CAISPGTANEKLFF. The CDR3 DNA reads as TGTGCCATCAGTCCGGGAACCGCCAATGAAAAACTGTTTTTT.

This clone showed up just a few times. The V gene is TRBV19, the J gene TRBJ2-6; TRBD2 might be the D (5 bases). CDR3 length: 13 residues. The germline V and J ends were trimmed by 8 bases and 5 bases, with 10 bases remaining between them. Germline V gene data show CDR1 as LNHDA and CDR2 as SQIVND (reference sequence). The CDR3 DNA is TGTGCCAGTCGGGGAACACGGGCCAACGTCCTGACTTTC. As protein: CASRGTRANVLTF.

This rearrangement joins TRBV9 to TRBJ2-1, with D maybe TRBD1 (5 bases). Trimming pared 3 bases from V and 3 bases from J, leaving 10 bases between. CDR3 length equals 14 residues. CDR1 SGDLS and CDR2 YYNGEE come from the germline V gene. The CDR3 bases are TGTGCCAGCAGCGCCGCTCAGGGCTACAATGAGCAGTTCTTC. Its translation: CASSAAQGYNEQFF.

The chain recombines TRBV5-1 with TRBJ1-5; 9 bases fit TRBD1. Trimming took 4 bases from V and 0 from J; bases not matched to a gene: 8. CDR3 length equals 17 residues. Germline values: CDR1 SGHRS, CDR2 YFSETQ. CDR3 sequence reads: CASSHHRDRASNQPQHF. In DNA form, the CDR3 reads TGCGCCAGCAGCCATCATAGGGACAGGGCTAGCAATCAGCCCCAGCATTTT.

V gene TRBV29-1 combines with J gene TRBJ2-3, with D perhaps given as TRBD1 or TRBD2 (5 bases each). V was shortened by 2 bases and J by 2 bases, with 14 bases between the two germline ends. This CDR3 is built from 15 residues. Germline V gene sequence: CDR1 SQVTM, CDR2 ANQGSEA. In nucleotides, the CDR3 is TGCAGCGTTGAATCCGTCCGGGACCCCACAGATACGCAGTATTTT. This translates into CSVESVRDPTDTQYF.

The rearrangement links TRBV19 to TRBJ2-1; the match to TRBD2 covers 11 bases. Germline V gene data show CDR1 as LNHDA and CDR2 as SQIVND (reference sequence). CDR3 length: 16 amino acids. After removal of 6 bases from V and 4 bases from J, the junction contained 8 bases not matched to a gene. The CDR3 coding sequence is TGTGCCAGTAGCCCAAGGACTAGCGGGTTTTACAATGAGCAGTTCTTC. The encoded protein is CASSPRTSGFYNEQFF.

This clone is medium-sized. This rearrangement joins TRBV9 to TRBJ1-4, with D possibly TRBD1 on 5 matching bases. V lost 4 bases to trimming and J lost 5 bases, with 15 bases between them. CDR3 length: 15 residues. Germline V lookup: CDR1 SGDLS, CDR2 YYNGEE. The CDR3 DNA reads as TGTGCCAGCAGCCCCCAGCGGGGGGAAAATGAAAAACTGTTTTTT. Protein product: CASSPQRGENEKLFF.

This chain connects TRBV7-9 to TRBJ2-5; D may match TRBD1 or TRBD2 (5 bases each). This CDR3 spans 16 amino acids. Germline V gene sequence: CDR1 SEHNR, CDR2 FQNEAQ (reference sequence). Trimming cost V 0 bases and J 0 bases, with 11 bases left between them. CDR3 sequence (DNA): TGTGCCAGCAGCTTAGCGGGGGTGACAGACCAAGAGACCCAGTACTTC. Translation gives CASSLAGVTDQETQYF.

The chain recombines TRBV7-9 with TRBJ2-7; 7 nucleotides agree with TRBD2. The germline V gene has CDR1 SEHNR and CDR2 FQNEAQ (reference sequence). The ends lost 5 bases at V and 4 bases at J; junction bases unmatched: 11. The CDR3 has 15 residues. CDR3 protein: CASSPTLIGGYEQYF. CDR3 DNA sequence: TGTGCCAGCAGCCCCACCTTGATCGGGGGGTACGAGCAGTACTTC.

The chain links TRBV11-2 to TRBJ2-1; D gene ambiguous. The V gene's germline CDR1 is SGHAT and CDR2 FQNNGV. The CDR3 sequence is 15 residues long. V was trimmed by 1 base and J by 7 bases, leaving 14 bases between them. The CDR3 loop reads CASSLGAFATNEQFF. CDR3 nucleotides: TGTGCCAGCAGCTTAGGGGCGTTCGCTACTAATGAGCAGTTCTTC.

The chain is built from TRBV18 and TRBJ2-1; D remains unclear. Per the germline V gene, CDR1 is KGHSH and CDR2 is LQKENI. This CDR3 is 13 amino acids long. Trimming removed 1 base at V and 8 bases at J, with 9 bases between. The CDR3 here is CASSPLSVDEQFF. CDR3 coding DNA: TGTGCCAGCTCACCACTTAGTGTGGATGAGCAGTTCTTC.

The genes are TRBV18 and TRBJ1-2; no clear D gene. Deletions cut 5 bases from V and 6 bases from J, with 10 bases between. Germline V lookup: CDR1 KGHSH, CDR2 LQKENI. The CDR3 length is 12 residues. This CDR3 is CASSSDEDGYTF. The CDR3 DNA sequence: TGTGCCAGCTCAAGTGACGAAGATGGCTACACCTTC. The whole variable domain, filled in from reference TRBV18 and TRBJ1-2, reads NAGVMQNPRHLVRRRGQEARLRCSPMKGHSHVYWYRQLPEEGLKFMVYLQKENIIDESGMPKERFSAEFPKEGPSILRIQQVVRGDSAAYFCASSSDEDGYTFGSGTRLTVV.

The chain is built from TRBV6-1 and TRBJ2-6; D is uncertain. Trimming removed 4 bases at V and 4 bases at J, with 11 bases between. CDR1 and CDR2 from the germline V gene are MNHNS and SASEGT. The CDR3 spans 15 residues. CDR3 region: CASSGWSAGANVLTF. The CDR3 region has the DNA TGTGCCAGCAGTGGCTGGTCGGCCGGGGCCAACGTCCTGACTTTC.

The V and J genes are TRBV9 and TRBJ1-2, with TRBD1 as a possible D gene (5 bases). The CDR3 spans 13 residues. The germline V gene has CDR1 SGDLS and CDR2 YYNGEE. V was shortened by 0 bases and J by 8 bases, with 11 bases between the two germline ends. The CDR3 here is CASSVGQGGGYTF. The CDR3 DNA reads as TGTGCCAGCAGCGTAGGGCAGGGAGGCGGCTACACCTTC.

J is TRBJ1-1 and V is TRBV6-1, with no clear D. The germline gives CDR1 MNHNS, CDR2 SASEGT. The CDR3 runs 16 residues. The V end was cut by 3 bases, the J end by 1 base, with 15 bases between. CDR3 loop: CASSDRHRPTNTEAFF. The CDR3 coding sequence is TGTGCCAGCAGTGACCGACATCGGCCGACGAACACTGAAGCTTTCTTT.

The rearrangement joins TRBV28 to TRBJ2-6; no definite D call. The CDR3 consists of 16 residues. Germline CDR1 reads MDHEN; CDR2 reads SYDVKM. V was clipped by 3 bases and J by 2 bases, with 11 bases between them. The CDR3 DNA sequence: TGTGCCAGCAGTTTTATCGTCATGACTGGGGCCAACGTCCTGACTTTC. Translating it yields CASSFIVMTGANVLTF.

This chain joins TRBV6-6 and TRBJ2-3; D is undetermined. Germline CDR1 is MNHNY and CDR2 is SVGAGI (reference sequence). V gave up 0 bases and J gave up 8 bases, with 12 bases separating them. The CDR3 length is 14 residues. This chain's CDR3 is CASSYSNSLGTQYF. In DNA form, the CDR3 reads TGTGCCAGCAGTTACTCGAACAGCCTAGGTACGCAGTATTTT.

J is TRBJ1-1 and V is TRBV5-4; 8 positions agree with TRBD1. Germline-derived CDR1 and CDR2 are SGHNT and YYREEE (reference sequence). V trimming: 4 bases; J trimming: 0 bases; junction bases outside the gene matches: 11. CDR3 size: 17 residues. The CDR3, as DNA: TGTGCCAGCAGCGGGAAAGGACAGGGTTTTATGAACACTGAAGCTTTCTTT. Residues: CASSGKGQGFMNTEAFF.

A note on this clone: Germline is not matched at one junction end, which may reflect a read error. J is TRBJ2-5 and V is TRBV7-7; 11 bases line up with TRBD2. The CDR3 length is 16 residues. The V gene's germline CDR1 is SSHAT and CDR2 FNYEAQ (reference sequence). DNA of the CDR3: TGTGCTAGCAGCTCAACAAGGGGGACTAGCGGAGAGACCCAGTACTTC. This translates into CASSSTRGTSGETQYF.

J is TRBJ1-2 and V is TRBV19; 8 positions agree with TRBD1. V shed 3 bases and J 10 bases; nucleotides not matched to a gene: 10. Germline CDR1 LNHDA, CDR2 SQIVND (reference sequence). The CDR3 runs 14 residues. The CDR3 here is CASSISTGDFDYTF. CDR3 coding DNA: TGTGCCAGTAGTATCTCGACAGGGGATTTCGACTACACCTTC.

This chain links TRBV2 with TRBJ2-1; 8 bases align to TRBD2. Germline lookup yields CDR1 SNHLY and CDR2 FYNNEI. The CDR3 consists of 15 residues. J was trimmed by 9 bases and V by 8 bases; bases with no gene match: 15. CDR3 DNA: TGTGCCAGCCTAGGGAAGGGACTAGTGGTAGGTGAGCAGTTCTTC. It encodes CASLGKGLVVGEQFF. The whole variable domain, filled in from reference TRBV2 and TRBJ2-1, reads EPEVTQTPSHQVTQMGQEVILRCVPISNHLYFYWYRQILGQKVEFLVSFYNNEISEKSEIFDDQFSVERPDGSNFTLKIRSTKLEDSAMYFCASLGKGLVVGEQFFGPGTRLTVL.

The V call is TRBV6-6, the J call TRBJ1-4; 7 bases agree with TRBD1. Trimming at V came to 0 bases and at J to 5 bases, leaving 3 bases not matched to a gene. Germline V gives CDR1 MNHNY, CDR2 SVGAGI (reference sequence). This CDR3 has 15 residues. In nucleotides, the CDR3 is TGTGCCAGCAGTTACTCGGGACAGCCGAATGAAAAACTGTTTTTT. As protein: CASSYSGQPNEKLFF.

This CDR3 reads CASSYRSYNEQFF. In DNA, the CDR3 is TGTGCCAGCAGTTATAGGTCCTACAATGAGCAGTTCTTC. This chain uses TRBV6-5 with TRBJ2-1; D not certain. Germline-derived CDR1 and CDR2 are MNHEY and SVGAGI. The V gene lost 3 bases and the J gene lost 1 base, with 4 bases spanning the gap. This CDR3 spans 13 amino acids.

This clone appeared once. The genes are TRBV5-1 and TRBJ2-5, with a weak D call TRBD1 (6 bases). The CDR3 is 13 amino acids. Trimming took off 4 bases at V and 2 bases at J, with 9 bases between the two ends. CDR1 and CDR2 (germline): SGHRS, YFSETQ. CDR3 DNA sequence: TGCGCCAGCAGCCGGACAGTTCAAGAGACCCAGTACTTC. As protein: CASSRTVQETQYF.